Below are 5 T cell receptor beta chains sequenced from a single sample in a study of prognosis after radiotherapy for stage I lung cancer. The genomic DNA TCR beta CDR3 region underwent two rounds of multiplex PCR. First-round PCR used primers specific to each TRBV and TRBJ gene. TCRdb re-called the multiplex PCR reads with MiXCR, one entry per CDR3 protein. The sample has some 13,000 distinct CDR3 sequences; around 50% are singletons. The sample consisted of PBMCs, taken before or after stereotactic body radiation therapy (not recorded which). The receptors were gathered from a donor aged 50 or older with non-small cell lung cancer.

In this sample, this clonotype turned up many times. CDR3 in amino acids: CASSFKGLPKETQYF. The CDR3 bases are TGTGCCAGCAGCTTCAAGGGGCTACCAAAAGAGACCCAGTACTTC. The chain carries TRBV7-3 and TRBJ2-5, with D possibly TRBD1 on 5 matching bases. Germline CDR1 SGHTA, CDR2 FQGTGA. V lost 3 bases and J 3 bases, leaving 14 bases between the germline ends. The CDR3 contains 15 residues.

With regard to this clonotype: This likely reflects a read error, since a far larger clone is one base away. The CDR3 nucleotides read TGCGCCAGCATCTTAGACAGAACTGGCGAGCAGTACTTC. It yields the protein CASILDRTGEQYF. The chain recombines TRBV11-3 with TRBJ2-7; tentative D call: TRBD1 (5 bases). This CDR3 contains 13 residues. In germline, CDR1 is SGHNT, CDR2 YENEEA.

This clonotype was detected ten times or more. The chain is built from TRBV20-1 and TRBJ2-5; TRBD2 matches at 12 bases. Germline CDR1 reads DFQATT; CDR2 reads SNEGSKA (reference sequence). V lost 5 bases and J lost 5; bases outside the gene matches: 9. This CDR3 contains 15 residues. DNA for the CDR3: TGCAGTGCTGGATCTAGCGGGAGGGCCGGTGAGACCCAGTACTTC. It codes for CSAGSSGRAGETQYF.

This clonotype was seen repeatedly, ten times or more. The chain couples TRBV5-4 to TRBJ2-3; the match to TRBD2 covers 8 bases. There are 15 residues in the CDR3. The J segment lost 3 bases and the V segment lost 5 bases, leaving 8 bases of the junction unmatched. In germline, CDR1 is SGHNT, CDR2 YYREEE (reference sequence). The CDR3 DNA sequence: TGTGCCAGCAGTAGGCTCGTAGCGGGAACAGATACGCAGTATTTT. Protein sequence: CASSRLVAGTDTQYF. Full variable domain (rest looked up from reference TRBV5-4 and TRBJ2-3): ETGVTQSPTHLIKTRGQQVTLRCSSQSGHNTVSWYQQALGQGPQFIFQYYREEENGRGNFPPRFSGLQFPNYSSELNVNALELDDSALYLCASSRLVAGTDTQYFGPGTRLTVL.

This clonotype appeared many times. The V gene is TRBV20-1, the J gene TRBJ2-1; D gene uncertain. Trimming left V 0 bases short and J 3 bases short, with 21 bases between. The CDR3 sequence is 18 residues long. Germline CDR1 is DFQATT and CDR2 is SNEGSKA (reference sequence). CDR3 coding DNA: TGCAGTGCTAGAGAAATTTATCGTCTGACTCCAAACTACAATGAGCAGTTCTTC. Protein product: CSAREIYRLTPNYNEQFF.